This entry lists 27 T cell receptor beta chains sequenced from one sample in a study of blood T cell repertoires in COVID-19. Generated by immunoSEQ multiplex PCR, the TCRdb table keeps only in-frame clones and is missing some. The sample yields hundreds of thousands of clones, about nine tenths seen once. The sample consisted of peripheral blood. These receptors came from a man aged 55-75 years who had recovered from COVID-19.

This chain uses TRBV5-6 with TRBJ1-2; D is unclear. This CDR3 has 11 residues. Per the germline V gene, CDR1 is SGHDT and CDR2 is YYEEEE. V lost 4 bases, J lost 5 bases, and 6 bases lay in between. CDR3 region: CASSLEYGYTF. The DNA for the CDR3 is TGTGCCAGCAGCCTAGAGTATGGCTACACCTTC.

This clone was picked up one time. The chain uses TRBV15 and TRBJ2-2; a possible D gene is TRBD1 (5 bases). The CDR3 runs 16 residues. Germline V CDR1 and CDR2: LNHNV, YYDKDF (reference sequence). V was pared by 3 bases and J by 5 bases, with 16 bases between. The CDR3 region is CATSSNGWGRTGELFF. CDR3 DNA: TGTGCCACCAGCAGCAATGGGTGGGGCCGAACCGGGGAGCTGTTTTTT.

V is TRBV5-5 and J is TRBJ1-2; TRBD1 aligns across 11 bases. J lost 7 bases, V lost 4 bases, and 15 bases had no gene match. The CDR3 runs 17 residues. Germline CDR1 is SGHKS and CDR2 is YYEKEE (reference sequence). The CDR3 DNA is TGTGCCAGCAGCCGCGGGACAGGGGGTCCTCCGGGGGGTGGCTACACCTTC. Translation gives CASSRGTGGPPGGGYTF.

In nucleotides, the CDR3 is TGTGCCACCAGTGGTTCACTTAACTCCTACAATGAGCAGTTCTTC. Its protein product is CATSGSLNSYNEQFF. V is TRBV24-1 and J is TRBJ2-1; D gene uncertain. The CDR3 totals 15 residues. V shed 5 bases and J shed 0 bases, with 10 bases lying between them. Germline V lookup: CDR1 KGHDR, CDR2 SFDVKD.

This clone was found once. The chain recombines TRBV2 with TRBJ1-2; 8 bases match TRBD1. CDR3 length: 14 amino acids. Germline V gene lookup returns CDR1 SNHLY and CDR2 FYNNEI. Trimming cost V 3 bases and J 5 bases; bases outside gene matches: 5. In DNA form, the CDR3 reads TGTGCCAGCAGTGAGCAGGGGGCGCGGTATGGCTACACCTTC. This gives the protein CASSEQGARYGYTF.

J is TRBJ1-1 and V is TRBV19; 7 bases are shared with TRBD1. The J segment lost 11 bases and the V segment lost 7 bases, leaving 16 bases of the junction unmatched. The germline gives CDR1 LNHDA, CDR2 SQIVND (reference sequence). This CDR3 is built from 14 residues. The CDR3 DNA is TGTGCCAGTAACCCGACTGGGACAGCTTTCGCCGCTTTCTTT. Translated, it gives CASNPTGTAFAAFF.

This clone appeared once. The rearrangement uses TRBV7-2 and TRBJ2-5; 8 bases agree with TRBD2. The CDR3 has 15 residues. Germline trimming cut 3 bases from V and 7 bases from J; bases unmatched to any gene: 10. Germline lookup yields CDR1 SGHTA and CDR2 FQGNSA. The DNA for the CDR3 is TGTGCCAGCAGCTTCAGCGGGAGCCCCGGTGGGACCCAGTACTTC. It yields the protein CASSFSGSPGGTQYF.

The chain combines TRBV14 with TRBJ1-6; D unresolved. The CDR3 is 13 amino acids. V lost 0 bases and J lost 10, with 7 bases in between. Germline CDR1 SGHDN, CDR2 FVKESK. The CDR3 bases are TGTGCCAGCAGCCAAGAATACTTCTCACCCCTCCACTTT. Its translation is CASSQEYFSPLHF.

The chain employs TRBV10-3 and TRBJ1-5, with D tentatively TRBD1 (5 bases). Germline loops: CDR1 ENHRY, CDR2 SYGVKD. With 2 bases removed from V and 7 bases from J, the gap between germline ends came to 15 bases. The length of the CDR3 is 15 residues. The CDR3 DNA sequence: TGTGCCATCAGTGAGAGTGGGGCCTCCTGGCAGCCCCAGCATTTT. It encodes CAISESGASWQPQHF.

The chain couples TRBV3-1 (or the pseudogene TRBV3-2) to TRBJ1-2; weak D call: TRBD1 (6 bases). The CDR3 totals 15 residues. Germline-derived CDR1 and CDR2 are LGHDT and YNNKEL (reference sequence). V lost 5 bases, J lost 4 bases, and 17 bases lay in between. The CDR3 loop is CASSEGRGAVYGYTF. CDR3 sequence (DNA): TGTGCCAGCAGCGAAGGCCGGGGGGCGGTCTATGGCTACACCTTC.

CDR3 bases: TGTGCCAGCAGCTTAGGTGGGGAGAAGACTGAAGCTTTCTTT. This gives the protein CASSLGGEKTEAFF. V usage is TRBV7-9 and J usage is TRBJ1-1; D uncertain. This CDR3 has 14 residues. Trimming left V 1 base short and J 5 bases short, with 11 bases between. The germline V gene encodes CDR1 SEHNR and CDR2 FQNEAQ (reference sequence).

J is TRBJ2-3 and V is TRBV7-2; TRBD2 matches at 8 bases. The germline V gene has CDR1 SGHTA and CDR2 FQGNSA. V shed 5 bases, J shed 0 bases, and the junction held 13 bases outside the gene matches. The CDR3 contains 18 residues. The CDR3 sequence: CASSRRAGAQSSTDTQYF. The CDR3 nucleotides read TGTGCCAGCAGCCGTAGAGCGGGGGCCCAGTCTAGCACAGATACGCAGTATTTT.

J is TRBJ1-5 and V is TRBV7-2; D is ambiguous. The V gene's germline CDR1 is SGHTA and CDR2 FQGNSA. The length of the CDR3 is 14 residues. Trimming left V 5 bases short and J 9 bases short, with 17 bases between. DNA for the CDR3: TGTGCCAGCAGCCCGGAAGGGAGTAAAGGGCCCCAGCATTTT. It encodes CASSPEGSKGPQHF.

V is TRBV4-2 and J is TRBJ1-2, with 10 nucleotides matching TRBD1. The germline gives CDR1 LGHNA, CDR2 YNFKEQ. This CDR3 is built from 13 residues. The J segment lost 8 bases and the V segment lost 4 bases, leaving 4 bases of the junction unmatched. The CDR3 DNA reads TGTGCCAGCAGCCCCGGGACAGGGGACGGCTACACCTTC. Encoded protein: CASSPGTGDGYTF.

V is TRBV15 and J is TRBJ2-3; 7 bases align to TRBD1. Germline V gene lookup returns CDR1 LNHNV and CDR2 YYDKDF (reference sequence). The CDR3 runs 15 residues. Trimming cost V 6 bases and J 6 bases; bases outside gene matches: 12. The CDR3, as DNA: TGTGCCACCAGATTGACAGGGCCTGGCCCCGATACGCAGTATTTT. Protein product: CATRLTGPGPDTQYF.

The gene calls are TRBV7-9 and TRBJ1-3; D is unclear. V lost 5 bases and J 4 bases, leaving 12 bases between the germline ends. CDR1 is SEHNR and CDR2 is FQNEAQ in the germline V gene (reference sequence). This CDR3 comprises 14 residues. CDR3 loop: CASSAGWLGNTIYF. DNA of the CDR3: TGTGCCAGCAGCGCAGGTTGGCTAGGAAACACCATATATTTT.

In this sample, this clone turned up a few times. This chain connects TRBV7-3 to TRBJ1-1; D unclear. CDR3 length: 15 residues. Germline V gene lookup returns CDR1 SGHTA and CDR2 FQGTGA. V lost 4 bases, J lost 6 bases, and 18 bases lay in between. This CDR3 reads CASSSGRGGKAEAFF. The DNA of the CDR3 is TGTGCCAGCAGCTCCGGGAGAGGTGGTAAGGCTGAAGCTTTCTTT.

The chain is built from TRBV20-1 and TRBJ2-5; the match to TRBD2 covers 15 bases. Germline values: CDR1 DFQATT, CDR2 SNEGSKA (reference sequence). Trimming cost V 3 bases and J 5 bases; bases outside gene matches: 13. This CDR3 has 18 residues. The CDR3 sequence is CSASRTSGGAISSETQYF. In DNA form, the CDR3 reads TGCAGTGCTAGTAGGACTAGCGGGGGGGCTATTTCCTCGGAGACCCAGTACTTC.

CDR3 in DNA: TGTGCCAGCAGCTTGGAGGGATTGGGTACGCAGTATTTT. This translates into CASSLEGLGTQYF. This rearrangement joins TRBV7-9 to TRBJ2-3; D is perhaps TRBD2 (6 bases). V lost 3 bases to trimming and J lost 8 bases, with 12 bases between them. The CDR3 is 13 amino acids. Germline V gene lookup returns CDR1 SEHNR and CDR2 FQNEAQ (reference sequence).

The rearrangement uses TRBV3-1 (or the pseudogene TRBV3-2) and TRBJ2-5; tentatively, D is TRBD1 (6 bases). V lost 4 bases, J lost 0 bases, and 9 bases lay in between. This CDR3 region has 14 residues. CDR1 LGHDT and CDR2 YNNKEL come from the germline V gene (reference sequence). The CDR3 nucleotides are TGTGCCAGCAGCCGCAGGACAGACCAAGAGACCCAGTACTTC. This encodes CASSRRTDQETQYF.

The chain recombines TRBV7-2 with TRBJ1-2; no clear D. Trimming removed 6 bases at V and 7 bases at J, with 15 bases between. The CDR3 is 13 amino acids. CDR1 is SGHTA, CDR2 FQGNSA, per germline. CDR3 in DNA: TGTGCCAGCAGGGAGGGAGCGTTAGGTGGCTACACCTTC. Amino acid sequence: CASREGALGGYTF.

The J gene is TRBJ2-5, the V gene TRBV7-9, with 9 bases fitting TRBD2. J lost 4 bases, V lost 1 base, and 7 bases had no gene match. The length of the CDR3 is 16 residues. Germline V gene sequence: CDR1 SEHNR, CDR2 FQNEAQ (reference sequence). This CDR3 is CASSLGGGGASETQYF. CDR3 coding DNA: TGTGCCAGCAGCTTAGGAGGCGGGGGGGCATCAGAGACCCAGTACTTC.

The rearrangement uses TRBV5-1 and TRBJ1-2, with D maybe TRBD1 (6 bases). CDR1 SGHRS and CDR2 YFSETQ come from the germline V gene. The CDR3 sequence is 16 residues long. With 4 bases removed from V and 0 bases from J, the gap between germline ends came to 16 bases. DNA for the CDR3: TGCGCCAGCAGCAAGTCCCGGGACACTTCTAACTATGGCTACACCTTC. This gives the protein CASSKSRDTSNYGYTF.

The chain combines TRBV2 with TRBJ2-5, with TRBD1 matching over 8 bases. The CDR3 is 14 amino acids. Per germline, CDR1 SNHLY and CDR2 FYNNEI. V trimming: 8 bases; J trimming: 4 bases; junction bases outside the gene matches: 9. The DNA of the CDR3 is TGTGCCAGCCAGAGGCAGGGGGCGGGAGAGACCCAGTACTTC. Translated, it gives CASQRQGAGETQYF.

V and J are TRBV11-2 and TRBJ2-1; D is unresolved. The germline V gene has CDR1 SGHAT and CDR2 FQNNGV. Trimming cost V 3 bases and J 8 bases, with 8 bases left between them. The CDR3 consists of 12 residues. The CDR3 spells CASSFVLHEQFF. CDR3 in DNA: TGTGCCAGCAGCTTCGTTCTCCATGAGCAGTTCTTC.

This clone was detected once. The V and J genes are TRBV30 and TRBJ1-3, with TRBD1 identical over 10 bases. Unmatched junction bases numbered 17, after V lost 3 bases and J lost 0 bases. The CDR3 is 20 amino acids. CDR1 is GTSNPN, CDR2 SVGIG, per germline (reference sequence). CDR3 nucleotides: TGTGCCTGGAGGAGGGTCCCGGGACAGGGGTGGGAATACTCTGGAAACACCATATATTTT. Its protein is CAWRRVPGQGWEYSGNTIYF. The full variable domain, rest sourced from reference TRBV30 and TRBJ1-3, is SQTIHQWPATLVQPVGSPLSLECTVEGTSNPNLYWYRQAAGRGLQLLFYSVGIGQISSEVPQNLSASRPQDRQFILSSKKLLLSDSGFYLCAWRRVPGQGWEYSGNTIYFGEGSWLTVV.

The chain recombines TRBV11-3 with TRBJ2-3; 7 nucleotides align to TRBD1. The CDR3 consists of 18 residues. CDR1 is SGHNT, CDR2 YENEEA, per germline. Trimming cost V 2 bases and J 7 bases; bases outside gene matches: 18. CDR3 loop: CASSLTHKPDRERNTQYF. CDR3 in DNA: TGTGCCAGCAGCTTAACCCATAAACCTGACAGGGAAAGGAATACGCAGTATTTT.